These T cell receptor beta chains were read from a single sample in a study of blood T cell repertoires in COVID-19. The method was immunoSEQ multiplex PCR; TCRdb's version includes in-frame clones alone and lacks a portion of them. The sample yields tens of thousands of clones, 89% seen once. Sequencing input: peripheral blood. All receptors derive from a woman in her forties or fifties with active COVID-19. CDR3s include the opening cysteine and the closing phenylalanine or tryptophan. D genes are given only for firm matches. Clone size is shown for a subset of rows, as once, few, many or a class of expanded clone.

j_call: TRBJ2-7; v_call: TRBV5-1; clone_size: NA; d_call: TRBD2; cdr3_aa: CASSLWTSGSYEQYF; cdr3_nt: TGCGCCAGCAGCTTGTGGACTAGCGGGAGTTACGAGCAGTACTTC
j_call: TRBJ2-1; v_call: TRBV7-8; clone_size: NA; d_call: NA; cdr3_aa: CASSYRISYNEQFF; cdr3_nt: TGTGCCAGCAGCTACCGAATCAGTTACAATGAGCAGTTCTTC
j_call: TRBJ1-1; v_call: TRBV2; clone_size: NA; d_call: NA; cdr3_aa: CASSVRGGAAEAFF; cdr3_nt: TGTGCCAGCAGTGTAAGAGGGGGGGCGGCTGAAGCTTTCTTT
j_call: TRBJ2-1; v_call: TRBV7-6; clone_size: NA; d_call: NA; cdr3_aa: CASSFRPSGDWRNEQFF; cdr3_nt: TGTGCCAGCAGCTTTAGGCCCTCAGGGGATTGGCGCAATGAGCAGTTCTTC
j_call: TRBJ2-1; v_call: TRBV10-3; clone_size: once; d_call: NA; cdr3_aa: CAISEGVNEQFF; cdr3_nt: TGTGCCATCAGTGAAGGGGTTAATGAGCAGTTCTTC
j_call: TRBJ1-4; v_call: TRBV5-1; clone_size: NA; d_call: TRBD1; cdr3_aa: CASSSGTVYEKLFF; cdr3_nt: TGCGCCAGCAGCTCCGGGACAGTATATGAAAAACTGTTTTTT
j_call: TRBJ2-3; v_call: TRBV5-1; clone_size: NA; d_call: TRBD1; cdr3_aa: CASRQGADTQYF; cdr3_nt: TGCGCCAGCAGGCAGGGGGCCGATACGCAGTATTTT
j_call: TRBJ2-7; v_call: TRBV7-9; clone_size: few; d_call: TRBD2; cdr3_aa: CASSFGLAATLSYEQYF; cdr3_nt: TGTGCCAGCAGCTTCGGTCTAGCGGCCACCCTTTCCTACGAGCAGTACTTC
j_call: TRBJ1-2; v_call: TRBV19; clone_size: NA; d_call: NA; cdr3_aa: CASSTSAGMGYGYTF; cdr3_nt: TGTGCCAGTAGTACTTCCGCGGGGATGGGCTATGGCTACACCTTC
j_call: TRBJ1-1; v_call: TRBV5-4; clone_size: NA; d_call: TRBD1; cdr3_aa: CASSRGQGSTEAFF; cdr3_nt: TGTGCCAGCAGCCGGGGACAGGGATCCACTGAAGCTTTCTTT
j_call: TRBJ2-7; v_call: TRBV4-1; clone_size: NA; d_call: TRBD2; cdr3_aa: CASSQGLAEYEQYF; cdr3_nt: TGCGCCAGCAGCCAAGGACTAGCGGAATACGAGCAGTACTTC
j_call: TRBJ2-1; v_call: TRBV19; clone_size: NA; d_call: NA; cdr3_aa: CASSIDEDRGYNEQFF; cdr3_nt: TGTGCCAGTAGTATAGATGAGGATCGGGGATACAATGAGCAGTTCTTC
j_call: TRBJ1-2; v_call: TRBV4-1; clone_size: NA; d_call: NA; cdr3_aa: CASSQGGHKYYGYTF; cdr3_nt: TGCGCCAGCAGCCAAGGGGGACACAAGTACTATGGCTACACCTTC
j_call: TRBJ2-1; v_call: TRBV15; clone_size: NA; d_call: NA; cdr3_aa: CATSATGSSYNEQFF; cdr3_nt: TGTGCCACCAGCGCCACAGGGTCTTCCTACAATGAGCAGTTCTTC
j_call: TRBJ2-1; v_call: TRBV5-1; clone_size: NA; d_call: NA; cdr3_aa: CASSLTATMKDAYNEQFF; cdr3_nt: TGCGCCAGCAGCTTGACAGCCACAATGAAAGACGCCTACAATGAGCAGTTCTTC
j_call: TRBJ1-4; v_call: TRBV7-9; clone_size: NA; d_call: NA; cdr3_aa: CASSSGVGVPNEKLFF; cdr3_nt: TGTGCCAGCAGCTCAGGGGTTGGTGTGCCTAATGAAAAACTGTTTTTT
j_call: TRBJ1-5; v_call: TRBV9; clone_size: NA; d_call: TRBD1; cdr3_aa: CASGQGARNQPQHF; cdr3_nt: TGTGCCAGCGGACAGGGGGCCCGCAATCAGCCCCAGCATTTT
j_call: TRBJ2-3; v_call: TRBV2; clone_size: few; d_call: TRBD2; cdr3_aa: CASSRGLAGGTDTQYF; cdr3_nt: TGTGCCAGCAGTCGAGGACTAGCGGGAGGGACAGATACGCAGTATTTT
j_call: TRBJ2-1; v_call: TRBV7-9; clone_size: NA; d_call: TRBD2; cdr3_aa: CASSLGGQLADYYNEQFF; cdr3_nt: TGTGCCAGCAGCTTAGGGGGCCAACTAGCGGATTACTACAATGAGCAGTTCTTC
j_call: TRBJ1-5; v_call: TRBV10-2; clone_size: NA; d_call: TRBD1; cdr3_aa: CASSDPGQGGQPQHF; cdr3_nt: TGCGCCAGCAGTGACCCCGGACAGGGCGGACAGCCCCAGCATTTT
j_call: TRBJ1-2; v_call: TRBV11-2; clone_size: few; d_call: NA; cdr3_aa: CASSRDGLPGGYTF; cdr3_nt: TGTGCCAGCAGCAGAGACGGTTTACCGGGTGGCTACACCTTC
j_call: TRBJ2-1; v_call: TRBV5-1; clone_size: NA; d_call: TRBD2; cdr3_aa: CASKGLAGWEQFF; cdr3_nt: TGCGCCAGCAAAGGACTAGCGGGATGGGAGCAGTTCTTC
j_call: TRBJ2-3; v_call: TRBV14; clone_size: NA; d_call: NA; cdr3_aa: CASSQDFVSGGATDTQYF; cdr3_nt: TGTGCCAGCAGCCAAGATTTTGTGAGCGGAGGAGCCACAGATACGCAGTATTTT
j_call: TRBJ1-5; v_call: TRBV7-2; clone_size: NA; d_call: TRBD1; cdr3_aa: CASSLVAGGNQPQHF; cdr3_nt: TGTGCCAGCAGCTTAGTTGCAGGGGGAAATCAGCCCCAGCATTTT
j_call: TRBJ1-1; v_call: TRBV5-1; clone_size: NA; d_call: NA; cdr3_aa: CASSTGGLGGTEAFF; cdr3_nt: TGCGCCAGCAGCACCGGAGGGCTGGGCGGAACTGAAGCTTTCTTT
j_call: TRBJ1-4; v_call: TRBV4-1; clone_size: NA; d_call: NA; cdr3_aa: CASSPWTDSNEKLFF; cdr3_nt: TGCGCCAGCAGCCCGTGGACAGACTCTAATGAAAAACTGTTTTTT
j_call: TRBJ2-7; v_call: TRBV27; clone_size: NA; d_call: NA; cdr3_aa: CASSSWTVAYEQYF; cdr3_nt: TGTGCCAGCAGTTCCTGGACAGTTGCCTACGAGCAGTACTTC
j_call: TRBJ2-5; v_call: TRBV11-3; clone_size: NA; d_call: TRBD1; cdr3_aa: CASSKDRAQETQYF; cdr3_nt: TGTGCCAGCAGCAAGGACAGGGCCCAAGAGACCCAGTACTTC
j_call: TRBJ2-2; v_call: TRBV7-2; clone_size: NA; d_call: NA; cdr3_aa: CASSLVRGTGELFF; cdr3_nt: TGTGCCAGCAGCTTAGTCCGGGGGACCGGGGAGCTGTTTTTT
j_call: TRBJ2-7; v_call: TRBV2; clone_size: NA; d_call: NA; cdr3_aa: CASRRNRDGEQYF; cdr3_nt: TGTGCCAGCAGGAGGAACCGTGACGGCGAGCAGTACTTC
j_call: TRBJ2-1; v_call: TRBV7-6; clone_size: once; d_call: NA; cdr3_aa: CASSPRVGREAASSYNEQFF; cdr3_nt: TGTGCCAGCAGCCCTAGGGTAGGCAGGGAGGCAGCGAGCTCCTACAATGAGCAGTTCTTC
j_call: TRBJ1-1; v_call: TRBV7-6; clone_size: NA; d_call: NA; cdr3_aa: CASSSRGGGNTEAFF; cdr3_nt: TGTGCCAGCAGTTCCCGTGGGGGGGGGAACACTGAAGCTTTCTTT
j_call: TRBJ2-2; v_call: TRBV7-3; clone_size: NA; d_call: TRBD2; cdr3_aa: CASSLTSSGRLTGELFF; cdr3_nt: TGTGCCAGCAGCTTAACGAGTAGCGGGAGATTAACCGGGGAGCTGTTTTTT
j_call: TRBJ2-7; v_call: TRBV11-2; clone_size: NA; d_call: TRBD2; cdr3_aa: CASSLQAGGPYEQYF; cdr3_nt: TGTGCCAGCAGCTTACAAGCGGGAGGGCCTTACGAGCAGTACTTC
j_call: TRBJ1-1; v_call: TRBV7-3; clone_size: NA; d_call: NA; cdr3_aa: CASSDGLGTEAFF; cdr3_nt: TGTGCCAGCAGCGACGGCCTCGGGACTGAAGCTTTCTTT
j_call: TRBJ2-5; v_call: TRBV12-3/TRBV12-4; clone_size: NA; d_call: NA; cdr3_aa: CASTLTSTETQYF; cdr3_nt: TGTGCCAGCACCCTTACTAGTACGGAGACCCAGTACTTC
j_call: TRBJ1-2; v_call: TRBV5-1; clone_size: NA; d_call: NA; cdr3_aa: CASSLDISNYGYTF; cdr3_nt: TGCGCCAGCAGCTTGGACATTTCGAACTATGGCTACACCTTC
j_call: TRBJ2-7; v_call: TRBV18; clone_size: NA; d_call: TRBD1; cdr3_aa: CASSAPQGANREQYF; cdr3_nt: TGTGCCAGCTCAGCGCCCCAGGGGGCTAATAGGGAGCAGTACTTC
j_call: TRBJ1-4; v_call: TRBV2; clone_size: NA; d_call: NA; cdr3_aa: CASASGTDLNEKLFF; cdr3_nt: TGTGCCAGCGCGAGCGGAACAGATCTTAATGAAAAACTGTTTTTT
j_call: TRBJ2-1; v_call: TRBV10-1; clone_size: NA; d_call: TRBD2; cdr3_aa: CASSESSGRSNEQFF; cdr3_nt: TGCGCCAGCAGTGAATCTAGCGGGAGGAGCAATGAGCAGTTCTTC
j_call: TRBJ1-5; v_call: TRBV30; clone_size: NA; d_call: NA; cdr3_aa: CAWSYKGLFNQPQHF; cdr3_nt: TGTGCCTGGAGTTACAAGGGGTTGTTCAATCAGCCCCAGCATTTT
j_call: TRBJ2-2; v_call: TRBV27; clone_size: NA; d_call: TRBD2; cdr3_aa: CASSTPGLAGYAGELFF; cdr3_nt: TGTGCCAGCAGTACGCCGGGACTAGCGGGATATGCCGGGGAGCTGTTTTTT
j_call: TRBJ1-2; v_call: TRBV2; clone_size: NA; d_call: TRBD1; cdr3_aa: CASSGGKGARDGYTF; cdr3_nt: TGTGCCAGCAGTGGGGGGAAGGGGGCGCGGGATGGCTACACCTTC
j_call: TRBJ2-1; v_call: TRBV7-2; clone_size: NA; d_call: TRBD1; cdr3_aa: CASSFDRGTHNEQFF; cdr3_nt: TGTGCCAGCAGCTTCGACAGGGGGACACACAATGAGCAGTTCTTC
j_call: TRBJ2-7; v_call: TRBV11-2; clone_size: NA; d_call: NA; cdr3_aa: CASSIGTNSYEQYF; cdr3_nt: TGTGCCAGCAGCATTGGGACAAACTCCTACGAGCAGTACTTC
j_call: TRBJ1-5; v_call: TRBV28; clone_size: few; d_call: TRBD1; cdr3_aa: CASRDRKGSNQPQHF; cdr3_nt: TGTGCCAGCAGGGACAGGAAGGGGAGCAATCAGCCCCAGCATTTT
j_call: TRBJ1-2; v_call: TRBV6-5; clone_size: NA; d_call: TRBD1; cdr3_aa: CASSYADRGYGYTF; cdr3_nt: TGTGCCAGCAGTTACGCGGACAGGGGCTATGGCTACACCTTC
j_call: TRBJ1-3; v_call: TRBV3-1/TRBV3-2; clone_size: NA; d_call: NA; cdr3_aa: CASSQNRDRGNTIYF; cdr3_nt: TGTGCCAGCAGCCAGAACAGGGATAGGGGAAACACCATATATTTT
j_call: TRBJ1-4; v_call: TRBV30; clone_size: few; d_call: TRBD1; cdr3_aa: CAWNFKPGQGLVKLFF; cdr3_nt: TGTGCCTGGAATTTCAAGCCGGGACAGGGGCTTGTAAAACTGTTTTTT
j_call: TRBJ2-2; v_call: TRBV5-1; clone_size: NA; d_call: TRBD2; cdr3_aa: CASSPPGGTGELFF; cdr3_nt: TGCGCCAGCAGCCCGCCGGGGGGCACCGGGGAGCTGTTTTTT
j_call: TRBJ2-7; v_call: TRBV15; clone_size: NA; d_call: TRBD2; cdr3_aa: CATSRLAGSRLYEQYF; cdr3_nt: TGTGCCACCAGCCGGTTAGCGGGTTCCCGGCTATACGAGCAGTACTTC